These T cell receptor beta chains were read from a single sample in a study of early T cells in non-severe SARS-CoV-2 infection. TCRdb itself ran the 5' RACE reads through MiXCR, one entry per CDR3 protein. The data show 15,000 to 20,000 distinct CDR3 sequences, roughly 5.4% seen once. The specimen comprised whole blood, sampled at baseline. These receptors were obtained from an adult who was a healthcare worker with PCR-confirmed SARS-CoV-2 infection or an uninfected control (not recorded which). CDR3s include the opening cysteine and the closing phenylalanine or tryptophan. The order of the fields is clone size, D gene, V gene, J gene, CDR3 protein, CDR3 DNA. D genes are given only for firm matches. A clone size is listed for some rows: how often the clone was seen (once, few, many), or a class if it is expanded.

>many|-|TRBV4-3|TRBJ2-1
CASSVGDYRYEQFF
TGCGCCAGCAGTGTCGGGGATTATAGGTATGAGCAGTTCTTC
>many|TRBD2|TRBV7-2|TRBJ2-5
CASSFLAAGGRQETQYF
TGTGCCAGCAGCTTCCTTGCGGCGGGGGGGCGCCAAGAGACCCAGTACTTC
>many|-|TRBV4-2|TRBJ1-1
CASSQDPTAMNTEAFF
TGTGCCAGCAGCCAAGACCCGACAGCAATGAACACTGAAGCTTTCTTT
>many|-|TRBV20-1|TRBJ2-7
CSASLPRAGSYEQYF
TGCAGTGCTTCCCTCCCAAGAGCTGGATCCTACGAGCAGTACTTC
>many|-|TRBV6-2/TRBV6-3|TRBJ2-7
CASSWGSSYEQYF
TGTGCCAGCAGTTGGGGCTCCTCCTACGAGCAGTACTTC
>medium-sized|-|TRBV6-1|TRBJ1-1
CASSPRSDWEFEAFF
TGTGCCAGCAGCCCACGATCAGATTGGGAGTTTGAAGCTTTCTTT
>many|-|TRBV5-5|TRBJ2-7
CARPPQGHSSYEQYF
TGTGCCAGACCCCCGCAGGGTCACTCCTCCTACGAGCAGTACTTC
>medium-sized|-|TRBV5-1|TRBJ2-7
CASSLGQKGTEQYF
TGCGCCAGCAGCTTGGGACAGAAAGGGACCGAGCAGTACTTC
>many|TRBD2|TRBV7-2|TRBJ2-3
CASSLLAGGTDTQYF
TGTGCCAGCAGCTTACTAGCGGGGGGCACAGATACGCAGTATTTT
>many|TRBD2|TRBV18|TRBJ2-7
CASSPPSGGSYEQYF
TGTGCCAGCTCACCGCCTAGCGGGGGCTCCTACGAGCAGTACTTC
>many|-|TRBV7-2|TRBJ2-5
CASSGNQETQYF
TGTGCCAGCAGCGGGAACCAAGAGACCCAGTACTTC
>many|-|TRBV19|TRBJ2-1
CASSVMAQGHDEQFF
TGTGCCAGTAGTGTGATGGCGCAAGGCCACGATGAGCAGTTCTTC
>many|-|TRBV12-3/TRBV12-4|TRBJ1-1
CASSLAAGAGTEAFF
TGTGCCAGCAGTTTAGCGGCCGGGGCGGGCACTGAAGCTTTCTTT
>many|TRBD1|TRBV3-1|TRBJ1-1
CASSQQTGEKAFF
TGTGCCAGCAGCCAACAGACAGGGGAAAAAGCTTTCTTT
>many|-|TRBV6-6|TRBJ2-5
CASSSSMSWGIEETQYF
TGTGCCAGCAGTTCCAGTATGTCGTGGGGAATCGAAGAGACCCAGTACTTC
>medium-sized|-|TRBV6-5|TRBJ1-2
CASSYGVEAYGYTF
TGTGCCAGCAGTTACGGGGTGGAGGCCTATGGCTACACCTTC
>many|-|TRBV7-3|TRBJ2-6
CASSLTSGANVLTF
TGTGCCAGCAGCTTAACTTCTGGGGCCAACGTCCTGACTTTC
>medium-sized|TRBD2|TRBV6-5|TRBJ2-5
CASRDSGVEYF
TGTGCCAGCAGAGATAGCGGGGTAGAGTACTTC
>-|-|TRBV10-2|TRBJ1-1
CASSVGQRNTEAFF
TGCGCCAGCAGTGTAGGACAGCGGAACACTGAAGCTTTCTTT
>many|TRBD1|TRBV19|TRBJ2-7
CARPPTGVYEQYF
TGTGCCAGGCCTCCGACAGGGGTGTACGAGCAGTACTTC
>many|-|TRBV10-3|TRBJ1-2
CAISESRQDYGYTF
TGTGCCATCAGTGAGTCGCGACAGGACTATGGCTACACCTTC
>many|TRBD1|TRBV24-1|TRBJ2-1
CATSEPGQGDNEQFF
TGTGCCACCAGTGAGCCGGGACAGGGAGATAATGAGCAGTTCTTC
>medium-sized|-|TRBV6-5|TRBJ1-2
CASSYSSDRLCTF
TGTGCCAGCAGTTACTCGTCGGACCGGCTATGCACCTTC
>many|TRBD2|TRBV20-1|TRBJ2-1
CSARDTSDNEQFF
TGCAGTGCTAGAGATACTAGCGACAATGAGCAGTTCTTC
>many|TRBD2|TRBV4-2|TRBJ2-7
CASRSGGSYEQYF
TGTGCCAGCAGAAGCGGGGGCTCCTACGAGCAGTACTTC
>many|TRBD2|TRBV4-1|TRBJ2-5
CASSRIPGLAGEVKLLQETQYF
TGCGCCAGCAGCCGTATACCGGGACTAGCGGGAGAAGTTAAATTACTCCAAGAGACCCAGTACTTC
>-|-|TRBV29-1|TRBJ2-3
CSAFRATDTQYF
TGCAGCGCCTTCAGGGCCACAGATACGCAGTATTTT
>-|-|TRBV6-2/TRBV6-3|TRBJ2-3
CASSYSGARTDTQYF
TGTGCCAGCAGTTACTCCGGGGCTCGAACAGATACGCAGTATTTT
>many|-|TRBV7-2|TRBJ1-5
CASSPMWPQHF
TGTGCCAGCAGCCCTATGTGGCCCCAGCATTTT
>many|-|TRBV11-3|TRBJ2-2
CASSPHTGELFF
TGTGCCAGCAGCCCCCACACCGGGGAGCTGTTTTTT